The rows below give T cell receptor beta chains drawn from one sample of a study of cytomegalovirus exposure and HLA in healthy donors. Produced via immunoSEQ multiplex PCR; TCRdb's table is partial and in-frame only. The profile covers over 110,000 clones, with 82% appearing a single time and approximately 2.3% taken by the ten largest. Material: PBMCs. These receptors came from a male donor in good health and CMV-seronegative. The CDR3 runs from the conserved cysteine through the conserved F or W. The D gene is left open where the match is weak. Clone size is shown for a subset of rows, as once, few, many or a class of expanded clone.

d_call | clone_size | j_call | v_call | cdr3_aa | cdr3_nt
TRBD1 | NA | TRBJ2-2 | TRBV10-3 | CAISLQGTGELFF | TGTGCCATCAGTCTACAGGGGACCGGGGAGCTGTTTTTT
TRBD1 | few | TRBJ2-3 | TRBV5-1 | CASNDRAQTDTQYF | TGCGCCAGCAACGACAGGGCTCAAACAGATACGCAGTATTTT
NA | NA | TRBJ2-1 | TRBV9 | CASSFRAGHSYNEQFF | TGTGCCAGCAGCTTTCGAGCGGGACACTCCTACAATGAGCAGTTCTTC
NA | NA | TRBJ2-7 | TRBV10-3 | CAISDPSVYEQYF | TGTGCCATCAGTGACCCTAGCGTGTACGAGCAGTACTTC
TRBD2 | NA | TRBJ2-3 | TRBV13 | CASSATPGGAFTDTQYF | TGTGCCAGCAGCGCCACTCCCGGGGGGGCCTTCACAGATACGCAGTATTTT
TRBD1 | NA | TRBJ1-5 | TRBV5-6 | CASSFSGTGPSQPQHF | TGTGCCAGCAGCTTTTCCGGGACAGGACCTAGTCAGCCCCAGCATTTT
NA | NA | TRBJ2-7 | TRBV5-1 | CASRPSSSYEQYF | TGCGCCAGCAGACCGTCCAGCTCCTACGAGCAGTACTTC
TRBD2 | NA | TRBJ2-7 | TRBV30 | CAWTPLAGVSYEQYF | TGTGCCTGGACACCCCTAGCGGGAGTCTCCTACGAGCAGTACTTC
NA | NA | TRBJ2-6 | TRBV7-8 | CASSRTSGANVLTF | TGTGCCAGCAGCCGTACCAGTGGGGCCAACGTCCTGACTTTC
NA | NA | TRBJ2-5 | TRBV5-1 | CASSKQSWGAQYF | TGCGCCAGCAGCAAGCAGAGTTGGGGGGCCCAGTACTTC
TRBD2 | few | TRBJ2-1 | TRBV9 | CASSRLAGGSNEQFF | TGTGCCAGCAGCCGTCTAGCGGGAGGTAGTAATGAGCAGTTCTTC
NA | NA | TRBJ1-2 | TRBV18 | CASSPMLGQQYGYTF | TGTGCCAGCTCACCCATGCTAGGACAACAGTATGGCTACACCTTC
NA | NA | TRBJ2-7 | TRBV6-5 | CASSYPEGLEQYF | TGTGCCAGCAGCTACCCTGAGGGCTTGGAGCAGTACTTC
TRBD2 | NA | TRBJ2-7 | TRBV7-8 | CASSLVSSGSPPYEQYF | TGTGCCAGCAGCTTAGTGTCTAGCGGGAGCCCACCATACGAGCAGTACTTC
TRBD1 | few | TRBJ2-3 | TRBV15 | CATSSTGGLHKVDTQYF | TGTGCCACCAGCTCTACAGGGGGGCTACACAAAGTTGATACGCAGTATTTT